A selection of T cell receptor beta chains follows, all from one sample in a study of CDR3 diversity in severe acne. TCRdb processed the PCR reads anew with MiXCR; each CDR3 protein has one entry. The sample contains about 85,000 distinct CDR3 sequences, roughly half of which appear only once. Source material: blood. These receptors all come from a male donor in good health, serving as a control. Both conserved end residues are part of each CDR3. A D gene is named only where the DNA matches it firmly. Clone size, where shown, is once, few, many, or a class for clones that have expanded.

v_gene,abundance,j_gene,d_gene,CDR3nt,CDR3aa
TRBV7-6,many,TRBJ2-5,NA,TGTGCCAGCAGCTTGGAAATGGGCCTCCAAGAGACCCAGTACTTC,CASSLEMGLQETQYF
TRBV2,NA,TRBJ2-5,TRBD1,TGTGCCAGCAGTCCACCGGGACAGGCCACGACCCAGTACTTC,CASSPPGQATTQYF
TRBV25-1,once,TRBJ1-5,NA,TGTGCCAGCACCTCATCCCAGCCCCAGCATTTT,CASTSSQPQHF
TRBV4-2,NA,TRBJ2-7,NA,TGTGCCAGCAGCTGGAAGGACAGCTACGAGCAGTACTTC,CASSWKDSYEQYF
TRBV7-8,NA,TRBJ1-2,NA,TGTGCCAGCAGCTTCCAGGGGCAGGGTGGCTACACCTTC,CASSFQGQGGYTF
TRBV20-1,NA,TRBJ1-1,TRBD1,TGCAGTGCTGAGTGGGACAGGTTGAACACTGAAGCTTTCTTT,CSAEWDRLNTEAFF
TRBV12-3/TRBV12-4,medium-sized,TRBJ2-7,NA,TGTGCCAGCAGGCCAGGTTACACCTACGAGCAGTACTTC,CASRPGYTYEQYF
TRBV4-1,NA,TRBJ2-7,NA,TGCGCCAGCAGCCCCCGGGGGGGACAGGCGCACTCCTACGAGCAGTACTTC,CASSPRGGQAHSYEQYF
TRBV6-6,once,TRBJ2-5,TRBD1,TGTGCCACCGGACCAGGGGGATACCAAGAGACCCAGTACTTC,CATGPGGYQETQYF
TRBV19,NA,TRBJ2-2,TRBD1,TGTGCCTGGAGTACTACAGGGGTTGGTTTCGAGGAGCTGTTTTTT,CAWSTTGVGFEELFF
TRBV7-2,NA,TRBJ1-2,TRBD1,TGTGCCAGCACCAGGACAGGTACTGGCTACACCTTC,CASTRTGTGYTF